These 27 T cell receptor beta chains share one sample of origin, sequenced in a study of control samples from healthy donors and cancer patients. Sequencing used immunoSEQ multiplex PCR; TCRdb keeps in-frame clones, though not all of them. The data show some 18,000 clones, around four fifths seen once. Material for sequencing was PBMCs. Every receptor here comes from a woman aged 70-85 years with lung cancer.

This chain uses TRBV20-1 with TRBJ2-5; no definite D call. The germline V and J ends were trimmed by 6 bases and 0 bases, with 5 bases remaining between them. Germline CDR1 and CDR2: DFQATT and SNEGSKA (reference sequence). This CDR3 comprises 11 residues. The CDR3 bases are TGCAGTGCCAGGTACCAAGAGACCCAGTACTTC. Translation: CSARYQETQYF.

This chain uses TRBV12-3 or TRBV12-4 with TRBJ2-7; no firm D call. CDR3 length equals 13 residues. V was pared by 2 bases and J by 2 bases, with 7 bases between. The CDR3 coding sequence is TGTGCCAGCAGTTTATCCCGACCCTACGAGCAGTACTTC. Its translation is CASSLSRPYEQYF.

The chain links TRBV6-1 to TRBJ1-5; D may be TRBD1 (5 bases). V shed 1 base and J shed 6 bases, with 13 bases lying between them. The germline V gene encodes CDR1 MNHNS and CDR2 SASEGT. The CDR3 has 15 amino acids. The CDR3 protein is CASSEVGGFSQPQHF. As DNA, the CDR3 is TGTGCCAGCAGTGAAGTGGGGGGGTTTAGTCAGCCCCAGCATTTT.

This chain links TRBV7-9 with TRBJ2-3; tentative D call: TRBD1 (6 bases). Germline CDR1 SEHNR, CDR2 FQNEAQ (reference sequence). The CDR3 has 14 residues. Trimming removed 2 bases from V and 3 bases from J, with 9 bases in between. CDR3 region: CASSLSTGTDTQYF. The CDR3 bases are TGTGCCAGCAGCTTAAGTACAGGGACAGATACGCAGTATTTT.

The V gene is TRBV7-2, the J gene TRBJ2-3, with 9 bases fitting TRBD2. Losses at the gene ends were 1 base for V and 8 bases for J; bases not matched to a gene: 13. The CDR3 loop spans 17 amino acids. Germline V gene lookup returns CDR1 SGHTA and CDR2 FQGNSA. The CDR3 loop reads CASSLVPLREGRVTQYF. In DNA form, the CDR3 reads TGTGCCAGCAGCTTAGTTCCCCTGCGGGAGGGTCGGGTTACGCAGTATTTT.

A few counts support this clone. This chain links TRBV6-5 with TRBJ2-7; D could derive from TRBD1 or TRBD2 (5 bases each). Germline-derived CDR1 and CDR2 are MNHEY and SVGAGI. Trimming took off 0 bases at V and 6 bases at J, with 15 bases between the two ends. This CDR3 is built from 15 residues. In DNA form, the CDR3 reads TGTGCCAGCAGTTACTCGAGTGGTCTCGGGGCCGAGCAGTACTTC. It specifies CASSYSSGLGAEQYF.

The chain uses TRBV19 and TRBJ1-6; D possibly corresponds to TRBD1 (6 bases). CDR1 and CDR2 from the germline V gene are LNHDA and SQIVND (reference sequence). CDR3 length: 15 amino acids. The germline V and J ends were trimmed by 2 bases and 7 bases, with 12 bases remaining between them. CDR3 amino acids: CASSIQRTGNSPLHF. The CDR3 bases are TGTGCCAGTAGTATACAAAGAACAGGGAATTCACCCCTCCACTTT.

The chain recombines TRBV12-3 or TRBV12-4 with TRBJ1-1; 7 nucleotides line up with TRBD1. The CDR3 contains 13 residues. Trimming removed 6 bases from V and 12 bases from J; junction bases left unmatched: 13. Written as DNA, the CDR3 is TGTGCCAGCAGGGAAACAGAGACAGGGAGAACTTTCTTT. This encodes CASRETETGRTFF.

The chain recombines TRBV5-5 with TRBJ2-3; 10 bases are a match to TRBD2. CDR3 size: 15 residues. Germline V gene sequence: CDR1 SGHKS, CDR2 YYEKEE (reference sequence). J lost 8 bases, V lost 0 bases, and 6 bases had no gene match. CDR3 coding DNA: TGTGCCAGCAGCTTGGGGAGCGGGAGGGCCGCTACGCAGTATTTT. This translates into CASSLGSGRAATQYF.

This clone was seen a few times. The genes are TRBV7-2 and TRBJ2-1; D uncertain. CDR1 is SGHTA and CDR2 is FQGNSA in the germline V gene. With 1 base removed from V and 6 bases from J, the gap between germline ends came to 10 bases. CDR3 size: 14 residues. The CDR3 spells CASSLGWLINEQFF. For the CDR3, the DNA is TGTGCCAGCAGCTTAGGGTGGCTAATCAATGAGCAGTTCTTC.

V gene TRBV19 combines with J gene TRBJ2-3, with 10 nucleotides matching TRBD1. With V trimmed by 9 bases and J by 4 bases, 10 bases remained unmatched. Germline CDR1 is LNHDA and CDR2 is SQIVND (reference sequence). The CDR3 contains 15 residues. Here the CDR3 reads CASTAFGQGADTQYF. DNA for the CDR3: TGTGCCAGCACCGCCTTCGGACAGGGGGCAGATACGCAGTATTTT. Full variable domain (rest looked up from reference TRBV19 and TRBJ2-3): DGGITQSPKYLFRKEGQNVTLSCEQNLNHDAMYWYRQDPGQGLRLIYYSQIVNDFQKGDIAEGYSVSREKKESFPLTVTSAQKNPTAFYLCASTAFGQGADTQYFGPGTRLTVL.

The chain carries TRBV5-4 and TRBJ1-2; D is unclear. Per the germline V gene, CDR1 is SGHNT and CDR2 is YYREEE (reference sequence). There are 15 residues in the CDR3. V was trimmed by 3 bases and J by 3 bases, leaving 15 bases between them. This chain's CDR3 is CASSYRVGAHYGYTF. The CDR3 region has the DNA TGTGCCAGCAGCTACCGAGTGGGAGCACACTATGGCTACACCTTC.

The rearrangement uses TRBV5-4 and TRBJ1-1; TRBD1 might be the D (5 bases). Trimming left V 3 bases short and J 0 bases short, with 9 bases between. Germline V gene data show CDR1 as SGHNT and CDR2 as YYREEE (reference sequence). This CDR3 spans 14 amino acids. The CDR3 loop reads CASSWEQVNTEAFF. In DNA, the CDR3 is TGTGCCAGCAGCTGGGAACAGGTGAACACTGAAGCTTTCTTT.

The chain uses TRBV27 and TRBJ1-4; maybe TRBD1 (5 bases). The CDR3 covers 14 residues. Germline CDR1 and CDR2: MNHEY and SMNVEV (reference sequence). Trimming pared 1 base from V and 4 bases from J, leaving 7 bases between. The CDR3 nucleotides are TGTGCCAGCAGTTTATGGGGGGATAATGAAAAACTGTTTTTT. Translated, it gives CASSLWGDNEKLFF.

The chain couples TRBV28 to TRBJ2-2, with TRBD2 matching over 9 bases. Germline assignment: CDR1 MDHEN and CDR2 SYDVKM. Losses at the gene ends were 2 bases for V and 1 base for J; bases not matched to a gene: 2. The CDR3 has 16 residues. CDR3 nucleotide sequence: TGTGCCAGCAGTTTAATGCGGGAGGGGAACACCGGGGAGCTGTTTTTT. It specifies CASSLMREGNTGELFF.

The chain carries TRBV5-4 and TRBJ2-2; TRBD1 matches 9 bases. The CDR3 contains 13 residues. The junction had 6 bases not matched to a gene; V was cut back by 9 bases and J by 6 bases. The V gene's germline CDR1 is SGHNT and CDR2 YYREEE (reference sequence). The CDR3 nucleotides read TGTGCCACCGGACAGGGGATGGCCGGGGAGCTGTTTTTT. It codes for CATGQGMAGELFF.

This clone appeared a few times. The rearrangement links TRBV11-3 to TRBJ2-2, with TRBD2 matching over 8 bases. Per the germline V gene, CDR1 is SGHNT and CDR2 is YENEEA. The trim removed 5 bases at V and 3 bases at J, leaving 11 bases unmatched. The CDR3 length is 17 residues. CDR3 DNA sequence: TGTGCCAGCAGCAAAGCGGTCCTAGCGGGTCACACCGGGGAGCTGTTTTTT. This translates into CASSKAVLAGHTGELFF.

The chain carries TRBV7-2 and TRBJ2-4; a weak D match, TRBD2 (5 bases). From germline, CDR1 is SGHTA and CDR2 FQGNSA. CDR3 length: 17 residues. V shed 3 bases and J shed 3 bases, with 18 bases lying between them. CDR3 sequence: CASSFLVMEVHKNIQYF. CDR3 coding DNA: TGTGCCAGCAGCTTCCTCGTGATGGAGGTGCACAAAAACATTCAGTACTTC.

The V and J genes are TRBV9 and TRBJ2-2, with D unclear. From germline, CDR1 is SGDLS and CDR2 YYNGEE. Between the trimmed V and J ends, which lost 4 bases and 8 bases, there was a span of 15 bases. CDR3 length: 14 residues. The CDR3 sequence is CASSPRPDPGELFF. As DNA, the CDR3 is TGTGCCAGCAGCCCTAGACCTGACCCTGGGGAGCTGTTTTTT.

This chain links TRBV19 with TRBJ2-7, with 7 bases that match TRBD1. The CDR3 length is 13 residues. CDR1 is LNHDA and CDR2 is SQIVND in the germline V gene (reference sequence). After removal of 8 bases from V and 3 bases from J, the junction contained 7 bases not matched to a gene. The CDR3 nucleotides read TGTGCCAGTTCGGGACAGAGACTCTACGAGCAGTACTTC. Its translation is CASSGQRLYEQYF.

The chain links TRBV28 to TRBJ2-7; D not resolved. This CDR3 has 11 residues. Germline V CDR1 and CDR2: MDHEN, SYDVKM. The V gene lost 5 bases and the J gene lost 9 bases, with 11 bases spanning the gap. CDR3 sequence: CASSPSARQYF. In DNA form, the CDR3 reads TGTGCCAGCAGTCCTTCAGCTCGGCAGTACTTC.

A few counts support this clone. The rearrangement joins TRBV6-6 to TRBJ2-1; no definite D call. V was cut by 4 bases and J by 4 bases, with 11 bases left in between. There are 14 residues in the CDR3. Germline CDR1 and CDR2: MNHNY and SVGAGI (reference sequence). CDR3 nucleotide sequence: TGTGCCAGCAGTTTAAACGCGTGGTACAATGAGCAGTTCTTC. As protein: CASSLNAWYNEQFF.

This clone has just a few counts. The chain couples TRBV6-5 to TRBJ2-7; unclear D gene. The CDR3 is 15 amino acids. The germline V and J ends were trimmed by 7 bases and 0 bases, with 16 bases remaining between them. CDR1 is MNHEY, CDR2 SVGAGI, per germline. Written as DNA, the CDR3 is TGTGCCAGCATCCCGACTGTTACGAGCTCCTACGAGCAGTACTTC. Its protein product is CASIPTVTSSYEQYF.

The table lists this clone with a few counts. The genes are TRBV18 and TRBJ2-1; no firm D call. This CDR3 comprises 13 residues. V dropped 3 bases and J dropped 2 bases, with 5 bases sitting between them. Germline V gene sequence: CDR1 KGHSH, CDR2 LQKENI. DNA for the CDR3: TGTGCCAGCTCACCTGGGACCTACAATGAGCAGTTCTTC. This translates into CASSPGTYNEQFF.

The genes are TRBV28 and TRBJ2-7; 9 bases align to TRBD1. After removal of 1 base from V and 2 bases from J, the junction contained 3 bases not matched to a gene. Germline values: CDR1 MDHEN, CDR2 SYDVKM. This CDR3 comprises 15 residues. This CDR3 reads CASSLSGQGTYEQYF. The CDR3 DNA sequence: TGTGCCAGCAGTTTATCAGGACAGGGGACCTACGAGCAGTACTTC.

Comments on this clone: This CDR3 is also generated by other DNA sequences in the sample. The chain links TRBV28 to TRBJ1-2; TRBD1 might be the D (6 bases). From germline, CDR1 is MDHEN and CDR2 SYDVKM. The CDR3 totals 15 residues. The V gene lost 5 bases and the J gene lost 5 bases, with 18 bases spanning the gap. CDR3 amino acids: CASSPLTRGNYGYTF. The CDR3 region has the DNA TGTGCCAGCAGTCCCCTGACCAGGGGAAATTATGGCTACACCTTC.

V gene TRBV5-4 combines with J gene TRBJ2-5; 8 nucleotides agree with TRBD2. Germline V gene lookup returns CDR1 SGHNT and CDR2 YYREEE (reference sequence). After removal of 3 bases from V and 3 bases from J, the junction contained 7 bases not matched to a gene. CDR3 length equals 15 residues. The CDR3 nucleotides read TGTGCCAGCAGCTCTTGGGTAGCGGGAAAAGAGACCCAGTACTTC. It translates to CASSSWVAGKETQYF. The full variable domain, with the rest looked up from reference TRBV5-4 and TRBJ2-5, is ETGVTQSPTHLIKTRGQQVTLRCSSQSGHNTVSWYQQALGQGPQFIFQYYREEENGRGNFPPRFSGLQFPNYSSELNVNALELDDSALYLCASSSWVAGKETQYFGPGTRLLVL.